This record covers a single T cell receptor beta chain. This entry belongs to a study of blood T cell repertoires in COVID-19. Study summary: Acute-phase and convalescent COVID-19 samples originated in the United States, Italy and Spain. T cells, B-cell-depleted T cells, or PBMCs supplied cDNA or gDNA.

CDR3 length: 15 residues. Germline lookup yields CDR1 SGHVS and CDR2 FNYEAQ. After removal of 5 bases from V and 0 bases from J, the junction contained 4 bases not matched to a gene. Per the original methods: Scientists estimated how many nucleated cells there were by amplifying reference gene primers. Produced via immunoSEQ multiplex PCR; TCRdb's table is partial and in-frame only. V, J and clone size are those of that table, while D and trimming were read from the DNA. Altogether 200,000 to 250,000 clones are present, approximately 86% being singletons, with the ten largest covering approximately 4%.

This receptor was identified in a woman aged 80 or over with acute or convalescent COVID-19. Sequencing used peripheral blood. The chain combines TRBV7-6 with TRBJ1-3, with TRBD1 identical over 7 bases. The CDR3 DNA sequence: TGTGCCAGCAGCACATGGACAGGCTCTGGAAACACCATATATTTT. Protein product: CASSTWTGSGNTIYF.